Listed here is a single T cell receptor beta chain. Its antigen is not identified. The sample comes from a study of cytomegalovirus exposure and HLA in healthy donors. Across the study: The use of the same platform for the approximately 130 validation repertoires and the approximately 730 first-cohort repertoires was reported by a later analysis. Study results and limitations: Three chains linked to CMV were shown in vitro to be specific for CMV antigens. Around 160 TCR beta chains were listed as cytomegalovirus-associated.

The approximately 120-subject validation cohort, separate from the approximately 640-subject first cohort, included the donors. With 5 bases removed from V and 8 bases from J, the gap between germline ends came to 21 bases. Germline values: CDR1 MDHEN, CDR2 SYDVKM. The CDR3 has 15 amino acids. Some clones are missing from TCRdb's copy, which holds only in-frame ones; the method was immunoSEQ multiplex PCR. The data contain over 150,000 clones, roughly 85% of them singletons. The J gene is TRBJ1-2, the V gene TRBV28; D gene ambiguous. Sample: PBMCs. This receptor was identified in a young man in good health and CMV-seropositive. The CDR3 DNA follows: TGTGCCAGCAGTCCCGCGGATCAACCTTTCGGCGGCTACACCTTC. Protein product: CASSPADQPFGGYTF.